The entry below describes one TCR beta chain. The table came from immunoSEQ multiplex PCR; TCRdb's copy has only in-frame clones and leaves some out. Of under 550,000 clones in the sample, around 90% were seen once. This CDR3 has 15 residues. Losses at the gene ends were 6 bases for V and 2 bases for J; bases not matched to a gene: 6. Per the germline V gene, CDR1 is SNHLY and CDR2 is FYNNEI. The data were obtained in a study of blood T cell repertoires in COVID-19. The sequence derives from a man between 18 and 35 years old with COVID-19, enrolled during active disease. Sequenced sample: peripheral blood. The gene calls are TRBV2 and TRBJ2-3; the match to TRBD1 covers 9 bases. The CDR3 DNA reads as TGTGCCAGCAGCATGGACAGGGGTCTCACAGATACGCAGTATTTT. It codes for CASSMDRGLTDTQYF.